The rows below give T cell receptor beta chains drawn from one sample of a study of T cell repertoires in cytomegalovirus infection. No cognate antigen is known for these TCRs. From the reads, TCRdb called clonotypes with MiXCR, one entry per CDR3 protein. The sample contains tens of thousands of distinct CDR3 sequences, around 18% of which appear only once. The starting material was CD8+ T cells from cultured PBMCs, obtained from culture after CMV antigen stimulation. These receptors were taken from a human donor in good health (CMV status not recorded). Some clones in this sample may be carry-over from other donors' samples. The CDR3 runs from the conserved cysteine through the conserved F or W. D genes are given only for firm matches. The size entry is marked missing in some rows and otherwise reads once, few, many or a size class.

V	D	J	size	DNA	CDR3
TRBV7-6	NA	TRBJ1-1	NA	TGTGCCAGCAGCTTATCAAATACAGCAGAAGCTTTCTTT	CASSLSNTAEAFF
TRBV7-3	NA	TRBJ2-1	few	TGTGCCAGCAGCTTAACGGTCAGGGGAAATGAGCAGTTCTTC	CASSLTVRGNEQFF
TRBV7-9	NA	TRBJ1-1	few	TGTGCCAGCAGCGAGGGGGGTCCGAACACTGAAGCTTTCTTT	CASSEGGPNTEAFF
TRBV7-9	NA	TRBJ2-7	NA	TGTGCCAGCACTTCACAGGACGAGCAGTACTTC	CASTSQDEQYF
TRBV12-3/TRBV12-4	TRBD2	TRBJ2-1	few	TGTGCCAGCAGTTCTAATCACCCCTTTAGCGGGGGGTCAGAGGAGCAGTTCTTC	CASSSNHPFSGGSEEQFF
TRBV15	NA	TRBJ1-6	few	TGTGCCACCAGCAGAGCCGGAAAGGGGCCACCCCTCCACTTT	CATSRAGKGPPLHF
TRBV7-8	NA	TRBJ1-5	few	TGTGCCAGCAGCCATCGGGAGAATCAGCCCCAGCATTTT	CASSHRENQPQHF
TRBV28	TRBD2	TRBJ2-3	NA	TGTGCCAGCAGTTCTCGACTAGCGGGAGGGCCGGGTACGCAGTATTTT	CASSSRLAGGPGTQYF
TRBV11-2	NA	TRBJ2-7	few	TGTGCCAGCAGCTTAGAACAGGGCTCCTACGAGCAGTACTTC	CASSLEQGSYEQYF
TRBV7-2	TRBD2	TRBJ2-3	few	TGTGCCAGCAGCCATAGCGGGGGGGCCTCAGATACGCAGTATTTT	CASSHSGGASDTQYF
TRBV7-2	NA	TRBJ1-1	NA	TGTGCCAGCAGCTCAGCGAGAGCTTTCTTT	CASSSARAFF
TRBV6-5	NA	TRBJ1-5	many	TGTGCCAGCAGCCCGGGACGGATCTATCAGCCCCAGCATTTT	CASSPGRIYQPQHF
TRBV7-8	NA	TRBJ2-1	NA	TGTGCCAGCAGCGGGCGGGGACAGAAGGTCCGGAATGAGCAGTTCTTC	CASSGRGQKVRNEQFF
TRBV4-3	NA	TRBJ2-1	NA	TGCGCCAGCAGCCCCCGGGCAGTCGGCAATGAGCAGTTCTTC	CASSPRAVGNEQFF
TRBV7-9	NA	TRBJ2-1	NA	TGTGCCAGCAGCCCGCACGACCCACGGGCCCGCAATGAGCAGTTCTTC	CASSPHDPRARNEQFF
TRBV7-6	NA	TRBJ2-5	NA	TGTGCCAGCAGCGCCGGGCCGGTCCAAGAGACCCAGTACTTC	CASSAGPVQETQYF
TRBV23-1	TRBD2	TRBJ2-1	few	TGCGCCAGCAGTCAATCGCTTGGGACTAGCGGGAGGAACCACAATGAGCAGTTCTTC	CASSQSLGTSGRNHNEQFF
TRBV11-1	TRBD1	TRBJ1-6	NA	TGTGCCAGCAGCCTCAGGGGGAACAATTCACCCCTCCACTTT	CASSLRGNNSPLHF
TRBV19	TRBD1	TRBJ2-7	few	TGTGCCACCCGACAGGGGGCTTACGAGCAGTACTTC	CATRQGAYEQYF
TRBV6-2/TRBV6-3	TRBD1	TRBJ2-7	NA	TGTGCCAGCAGTCACCGGGACAGGGAGGAGCAGTACTTC	CASSHRDREEQYF
TRBV28	NA	TRBJ2-3	NA	TGTGCCAGCAGTGGGCCGGGACTCCGCACAGATACGCAGTATTTT	CASSGPGLRTDTQYF
TRBV15	NA	TRBJ2-7	NA	TGTGCCACCAGCAGAGTGGAAGGACCGCAGTACTTC	CATSRVEGPQYF
TRBV27	NA	TRBJ2-7	NA	TGTGCCAGCACCTACCGGGGGGCCCCTCGTGGGGAGCAGTACTTC	CASTYRGAPRGEQYF
TRBV10-3	NA	TRBJ2-2	once	TGTGCTATGGGGTCACCGAACACCGGGGAGCTGTTTTTT	CAMGSPNTGELFF
TRBV7-6	NA	TRBJ1-6	NA	TGTGCCGGCAGCTTAGAGGTGGGGCCCAATTCACCCCTCCACTTT	CAGSLEVGPNSPLHF
TRBV11-2	TRBD2	TRBJ2-7	few	TGTGCCAGCAGCTCTGGGACTAGCGGCCTCCTTTACGAGCAGTACTTC	CASSSGTSGLLYEQYF
TRBV7-1	NA	TRBJ2-7	NA	TGTGCCAGCAGCGGAGAGGCTCCGCGAACCTACGAGCAGTACTTC	CASSGEAPRTYEQYF
TRBV12-3/TRBV12-4	TRBD1	TRBJ2-1	NA	TGTGCCAGCAGTTCCCCCAACAGGGGTAATGAGCAGTTCTTC	CASSSPNRGNEQFF
TRBV6-2/TRBV6-3	TRBD2	TRBJ2-7	few	TGTGCCAGCAGTTACTCTTGGACGGGGGGGCTCGACGAGCAGTACTTC	CASSYSWTGGLDEQYF
TRBV10-3	TRBD2	TRBJ2-2	NA	TGTGCCATCAGTGAGAGGGCGGGGGCGAACACCGGGGAGCTGTTTTTT	CAISERAGANTGELFF
TRBV6-1	NA	TRBJ1-6	NA	TGTGCCAGCAGTGGGTCCGGGGTGGACTATAATTCACCCCTCCACTTT	CASSGSGVDYNSPLHF
TRBV19	TRBD1	TRBJ1-5	few	TGTGCCAGTAGTATGACCGGGACAGGGGATCGGCAGCCCCAGCATTTT	CASSMTGTGDRQPQHF
TRBV7-3	NA	TRBJ1-1	NA	TGTGCCAGCAGCTTAGAGGGAGGGGGCACTGAAGCTTTCTTT	CASSLEGGGTEAFF
TRBV19	TRBD2	TRBJ2-1	NA	TGTGCCAGTAGTATAAGGCTAGCGGGAAGGCTGGGCGCTGAGCAGTTCTTC	CASSIRLAGRLGAEQFF
TRBV19	NA	TRBJ1-2	NA	TGTGCCAGTAGTACCTTTAGAGGAGGCTACACCTTC	CASSTFRGGYTF
TRBV20-1	TRBD1	TRBJ2-7	few	TGCAGTGCTAGGAAGGACAGGGGTTTCTACGAGCAGTACTTC	CSARKDRGFYEQYF
TRBV7-2	TRBD2	TRBJ2-7	NA	TGTGCCAGCAGCTTAGTAGCGGGGAATGTAAACTACGAGCAGTACTTC	CASSLVAGNVNYEQYF
TRBV5-5	NA	TRBJ1-3	NA	TGTGCCAGCGGCCGTGAGACGGGCGGAAACACCATATATTTT	CASGRETGGNTIYF
TRBV11-2	NA	TRBJ1-1	NA	TGTGCCAGCAGCCTCACAGGGCGGACTGAAGCTTTCTTT	CASSLTGRTEAFF
TRBV12-3/TRBV12-4	TRBD2	TRBJ2-2	few	TGTGCCAGCGGGGGGGGGACCGGGGAGCTGTTTTTT	CASGGGTGELFF
TRBV4-3	NA	TRBJ2-7	NA	TGCGCCAGCAGCCCTGGAGAATACCCCGAGGGGGAGCAGTACTTC	CASSPGEYPEGEQYF
TRBV7-9	NA	TRBJ2-1	many	TGTGCCAGCAGCCCGGACAGTCGTGAGCAGTTCTTC	CASSPDSREQFF
TRBV7-2	TRBD2	TRBJ2-3	NA	TGTGCCAGCAGCTCCACCTGGCGGGAGGGCCCAGATACGCAGTATTTT	CASSSTWREGPDTQYF
TRBV7-8	NA	TRBJ1-2	few	TGTGCCAGCAGCTTAGCAAGAGGGGGTCCTAACTATGGCTACACCTTC	CASSLARGGPNYGYTF
TRBV7-9	TRBD1	TRBJ2-1	few	TGTGCCAGCAGCCACTGGGACAGGGATGAGCAGTTCTTC	CASSHWDRDEQFF
TRBV4-1	NA	TRBJ2-7	few	TGCGCCAGCAGCCAAGAAATGGCAGGGTCGAGCGGGGAGCAGTACTTC	CASSQEMAGSSGEQYF
TRBV7-2	NA	TRBJ1-2	few	TGTGCCAGCAGAGGGGAGCGATCGGCACACTATGGCTACACCTTC	CASRGERSAHYGYTF
TRBV12-3/TRBV12-4	NA	TRBJ1-3	few	TGTGCCAGCAGTTCTTCCTCCCCGGGACACCCCTCTGGAAACACCATATATTTT	CASSSSSPGHPSGNTIYF
TRBV27	TRBD2	TRBJ2-1	NA	TGTGCCAGCCGTTTCCTAGCGGACAATGAGCAGTTCTTC	CASRFLADNEQFF
TRBV20-1	TRBD2	TRBJ2-1	NA	TGCAGTGCCGCCGTGACTAGCGGATACAATGAGCAGTTCTTC	CSAAVTSGYNEQFF
TRBV7-2	NA	TRBJ1-5	few	TGTGCCAGCAGCTTAGCGGCAGGGTCTCTTGGTCAGCCCCAGCATTTT	CASSLAAGSLGQPQHF
TRBV4-1	NA	TRBJ2-5	NA	TGCGCCAGCAGCCAAGGCCTCGTGAAAGAGACCCAGTACTTC	CASSQGLVKETQYF
TRBV7-2	NA	TRBJ2-2	NA	TGTGCCAGCAGCTTAGCGCGCCGAGGTGTGACCGACACCGGGGAGCTGTTTTTT	CASSLARRGVTDTGELFF
TRBV11-2	NA	TRBJ2-1	few	TGTGCCAGCAGCCCCTCGAGCCCCAATGAGCAGTTCTTC	CASSPSSPNEQFF